This T cell receptor beta chain stems from a study of human T cells and chemical hapten exposure. In its sample, this clonotype was seen many times. From the RACE reads, TCRdb called clonotypes with MiXCR, one entry per CDR3 protein. The sample records 30,000 to 40,000 distinct CDR3 sequences, 9.5% to 15% being singletons. Time point reported: pre-sensitization, week 0. The treatment denotes: therapeutic diphenylcyclopropenone sensitization with weekly scalp DPC. Researchers extracted total RNA from unfractionated whole blood. The V segment lost 6 bases and the J segment 7 bases; nucleotides outside the gene matches: 14. The CDR3 extends over 15 amino acids. The germline gives CDR1 DFQATT, CDR2 SNEGSKA (reference sequence).

The rearrangement uses TRBV20-1 and TRBJ2-1; 8 nucleotides agree with TRBD2. This clonotype was obtained from a woman aged 40 to 50 with alopecia areata. Some clones in this sample may be carry-over from other donors' samples. Source: whole blood, taken in connection with sensitization to the hapten diphenylcyclopropenone (DPC). The CDR3 loop is CSATAGAGGVNEQFF. CDR3 bases: TGCAGTGCCACTGCTGGGGCGGGAGGTGTTAATGAGCAGTTCTTC.